This T cell receptor (beta chain) was documented in a study of blood T cell repertoires in COVID-19. Turning to the study itself: T cells, B-cell-depleted T cells, or PBMCs provided the cDNA or gDNA that served as material.

Methods used by the authors: Estimates of nucleated cell counts were drawn from the amplification of reference gene primers. Data came from immunoSEQ multiplex PCR; TCRdb stores just in-frame clones and leaves some out. The V and J calls and clone size were taken over from that table, and D and trimming were inferred from the DNA. This table has under 45,000 clones, 75% to 90% appearing once. The sequencing sample was made of peripheral blood. The receptor's source is a man older than 75 with active COVID-19.

CDR3 coding DNA: TGTGCCAGCAGTCTCCAGTCGAGGAACTACGAGCAGTACTTC. It codes for CASSLQSRNYEQYF. The J gene is TRBJ2-7, the V gene TRBV28; D gene uncertain. CDR3 length: 14 residues. Germline V gives CDR1 MDHEN, CDR2 SYDVKM. Trimming took off 5 bases at V and 3 bases at J, with 14 bases between the two ends.